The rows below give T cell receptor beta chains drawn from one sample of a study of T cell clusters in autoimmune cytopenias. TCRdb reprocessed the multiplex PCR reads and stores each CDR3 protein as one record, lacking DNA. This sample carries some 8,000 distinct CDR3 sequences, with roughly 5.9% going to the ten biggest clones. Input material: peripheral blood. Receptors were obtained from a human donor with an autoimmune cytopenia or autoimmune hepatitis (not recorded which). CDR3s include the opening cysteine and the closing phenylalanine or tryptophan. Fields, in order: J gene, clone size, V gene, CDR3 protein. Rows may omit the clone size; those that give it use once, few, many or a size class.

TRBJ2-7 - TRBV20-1 CSARVRLAGGPGEQYF
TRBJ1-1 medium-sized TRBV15 CATSRSGTANTEAFF
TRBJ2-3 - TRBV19 CASSKGQGDPRDTQYF
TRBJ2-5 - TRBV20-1 CSATSTGSPQETQYF
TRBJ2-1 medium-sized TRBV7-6 CASSLSGQPQFF
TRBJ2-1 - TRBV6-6 CASSSLGSGGANEQFF
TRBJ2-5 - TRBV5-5 CASSSRTGRETQYF
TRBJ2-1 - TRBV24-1 CATSDVRGGNYNEQFF
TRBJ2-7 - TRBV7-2 CASSRGQHLEEYF
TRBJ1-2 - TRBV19 CASSISGAGYGYTF
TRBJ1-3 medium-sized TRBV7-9 CASSGRTGHDTIYF
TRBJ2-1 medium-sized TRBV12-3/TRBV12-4 CASSWTSGGWYNEQFF
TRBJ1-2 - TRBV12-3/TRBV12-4 CASSFATEIYGYTF
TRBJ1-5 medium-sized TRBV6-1 CASREDRAFNQPQHF
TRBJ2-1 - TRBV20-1 CSARDPSGGGEQFF
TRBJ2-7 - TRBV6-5 CASSPRGRGYSYEQYF